The table lists the clone carrying this T cell receptor (beta chain) with a few counts. What it binds is not known. TCRdb re-analysed the 5' RACE reads in MiXCR, keeping a single row per CDR3 protein. The profile covers roughly 170,000 distinct CDR3 sequences, with around a sixth appearing a single time and 3.5% to 5% taken by the ten largest. This sample stems from a study of T-cell memory formation after mild COVID-19. Study at large: The two donors had largely donor-specific TCR clusters.

The germline CDR1 and CDR2 sequences are DFQATT and SNEGSKA (reference sequence). The CDR3 length is 15 residues. V shed 4 bases and J 1 base; nucleotides not matched to a gene: 5. Study-level findings and limits: Mostly located in CM and EM were contracting CD4+ clones, with contracting CD8+ clones located in EMRA. Day 15 to 85 contracting clones showed balanced CD4/CD8; later expanders leaned CD4+. Cross-reactive memory appears to have joined, as suggested by some responding clones showing up in pre-infection memory.

The receptor's source is a man between 18 and 29 years old who had mild COVID-19 (a few samples of this study predate the infection). Cell type and time point are not known. The chain links TRBV20-1 to TRBJ2-1, with 9 bases lining up with TRBD2. Material: PBMCs or a T cell subset sorted from them (not recorded which). For the CDR3, the DNA is TGCAGTGCTACTTCTAGCGGGGATTCCTACAATGAGCAGTTCTTC. Amino acids: CSATSSGDSYNEQFF.